The clone carrying this T cell receptor (beta chain) was recorded only once. These data come from a study of shared clonotypes between healthy human individuals. Sequenced by immunoSEQ multiplex PCR; TCRdb stores in-frame clones only, minus some. This table has over a million clones, approximately 72% appearing once. Germline CDR1 and CDR2: SGDLS and YYNGEE. The CDR3 totals 16 residues. Trimming cost V 3 bases and J 5 bases; bases outside gene matches: 10. Sequenced material: memory CD4+ T cells sorted from blood. Indicated subset: CD45RA-negative fraction. The chain joins TRBV9 to TRBJ2-3; TRBD1 matches at 9 bases. This clonotype was sampled from a man in his late teens or twenties in good health. CDR3 nucleotide sequence: TGTGCCAGCAGCGCCCGGACAGGGGAGTTATTAGATACGCAGTATTTT. Its translation: CASSARTGELLDTQYF.